The T cell receptor (beta chain) described here comes from a study of cytomegalovirus exposure and HLA in healthy donors. Regarding the study as a whole: A later analysis associated some 16,000 TCR beta sequences with HLA alleles at a 0.05 false discovery rate.

The PCR used 60 Vbeta and 13 Jbeta primers. Only in-frame clones appear in the TCRdb table, and some are missing; sequencing was by immunoSEQ multiplex PCR. Here the sample spans about 130,000 clones, 75% to 90% being singletons. The CDR3 covers 17 residues. Per germline, CDR1 SGHRS and CDR2 YFSETQ. Trimming left V 4 bases short and J 0 bases short, with 18 bases between. On this clone: Its antigen is not identified.

V and J are TRBV5-1 and TRBJ2-3; D might be TRBD1 (5 bases). This receptor was identified in a man aged 25 to 45 in good health and CMV-seropositive. Input material: PBMCs. CDR3 amino acids: CASSQTLGHLSTDTQYF. DNA of the CDR3: TGCGCCAGCAGCCAAACTCTCGGACACCTAAGCACAGATACGCAGTATTTT. The full variable domain, rest sourced from reference TRBV5-1 and TRBJ2-3, is KAGVTQTPRYLIKTRGQQVTLSCSPISGHRSVSWYQQTPGQGLQFLFEYFSETQRNKGNFPGRFSGRQFSNSRSEMNVSTLELGDSALYLCASSQTLGHLSTDTQYFGPGTRLTVL.